This T cell receptor beta chain was captured in a study of blood T cell repertoires in COVID-19. The CDR3 spans 15 residues. CDR1 MNHEY and CDR2 SVGAGI come from the germline V gene. J lost 4 bases, V lost 5 bases, and 9 bases had no gene match. Produced via immunoSEQ multiplex PCR; TCRdb's table is partial and in-frame only. The sample holds around 400,000 clones, about 89% seen once. This chain uses TRBV6-5 with TRBJ2-3; 7 positions match TRBD2. The sequence came from a woman in her thirties with COVID-19, enrolled during active disease. Specimen: peripheral blood. CDR3 DNA: TGTGCCAGCAGTCCTAGCGGAGCCGGGGCAGATACGCAGTATTTT. Its protein is CASSPSGAGADTQYF.